The source of this T cell receptor (beta chain) is a study of blood T cell repertoires in COVID-19. Study in general: Nucleic acid was either cDNA or gDNA, and it came from T cells, B-cell-depleted T cells, or PBMCs.

CDR1 and CDR2 (germline): SGHDT, YYEEEE. V lost 0 bases and J 3 bases, leaving 3 bases between the germline ends. The CDR3 has 13 residues. Donors were grouped by their self-reported clinical history. In the authors' methods: Estimates of nucleated cell counts were drawn from the amplification of reference gene primers. TCRdb keeps only in-frame clones here, not all; method: immunoSEQ multiplex PCR. V, J and clone size derive from that table, while D and trimming were established from the DNA sequence. The sample lists around 300,000 clones; about nine tenths were seen once. The rearrangement joins TRBV5-6 to TRBJ2-2; D remains ambiguous. The TCR sequence derives from a woman aged 25 to 39 who had recovered from COVID-19. What was sequenced was PBMCs or T cells enriched from blood (not recorded which). The CDR3: CASSLADTGELFF. In DNA, the CDR3 is TGTGCCAGCAGCTTGGCTGACACCGGGGAGCTGTTTTTT. The full variable domain, in which reference TRBV5-6 and TRBJ2-2 provide the parts outside the CDR3, is DAGVTQSPTHLIKTRGQQVTLRCSPKSGHDTVSWYQQALGQGPQFIFQYYEEEERQRGNFPDRFSGHQFPNYSSELNVNALLLGDSALYLCASSLADTGELFFGEGSRLTVL.